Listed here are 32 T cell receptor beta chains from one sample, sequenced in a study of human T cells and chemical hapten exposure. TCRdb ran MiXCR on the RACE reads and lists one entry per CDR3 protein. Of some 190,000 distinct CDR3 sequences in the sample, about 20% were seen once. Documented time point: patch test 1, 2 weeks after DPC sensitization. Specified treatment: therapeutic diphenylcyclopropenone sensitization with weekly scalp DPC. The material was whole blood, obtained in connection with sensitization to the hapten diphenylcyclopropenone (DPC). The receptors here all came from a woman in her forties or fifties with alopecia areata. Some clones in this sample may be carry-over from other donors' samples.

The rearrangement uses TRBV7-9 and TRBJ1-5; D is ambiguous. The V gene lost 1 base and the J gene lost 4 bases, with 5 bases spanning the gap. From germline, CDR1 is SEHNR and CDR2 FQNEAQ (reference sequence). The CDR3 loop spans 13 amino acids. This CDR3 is CASSLVENQPQHF. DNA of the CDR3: TGTGCCAGCAGCTTAGTTGAAAATCAGCCCCAGCATTTT.

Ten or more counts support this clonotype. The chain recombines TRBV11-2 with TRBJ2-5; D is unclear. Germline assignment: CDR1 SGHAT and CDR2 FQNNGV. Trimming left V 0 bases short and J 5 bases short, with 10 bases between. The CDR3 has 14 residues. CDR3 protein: CASSLDLGRETQYF. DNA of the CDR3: TGTGCCAGCAGCTTAGATCTCGGTAGGGAGACCCAGTACTTC.

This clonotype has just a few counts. CDR3 coding DNA: TGTGCCAGCAGCGAGGGGGGAGTTAGCTCTGGGGCCAACGTCCTGACTTTC. As protein: CASSEGGVSSGANVLTF. The chain combines TRBV9 with TRBJ2-6, with D perhaps TRBD1 or TRBD2 (6 bases each). Between the trimmed V and J ends, which lost 3 bases and 0 bases, there was a span of 13 bases. The V gene's germline CDR1 is SGDLS and CDR2 YYNGEE. The CDR3 is made up of 17 amino acids.

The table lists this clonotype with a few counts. In nucleotides, the CDR3 is TGTGCCAGCAGACAACCGGGACAGGGGAAGTCGAACACTGAAGCTTTCTTT. This encodes CASRQPGQGKSNTEAFF. The V and J genes are TRBV21-1 and TRBJ1-1; TRBD1 was called by the table and not checked on the DNA. TRBV21-1 is assigned pseudogene status. The CDR3 covers 17 residues.

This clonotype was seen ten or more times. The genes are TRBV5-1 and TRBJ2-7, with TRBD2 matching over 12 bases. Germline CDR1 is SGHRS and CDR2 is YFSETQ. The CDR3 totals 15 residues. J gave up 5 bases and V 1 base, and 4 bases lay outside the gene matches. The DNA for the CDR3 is TGCGCCAGCAGCTTGACTAGCGGGAGGTTCCACGAGCAGTACTTC. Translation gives CASSLTSGRFHEQYF. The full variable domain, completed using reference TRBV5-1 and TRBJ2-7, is KAGVTQTPRYLIKTRGQQVTLSCSPISGHRSVSWYQQTPGQGLQFLFEYFSETQRNKGNFPGRFSGRQFSNSRSEMNVSTLELGDSALYLCASSLTSGRFHEQYFGPGTRLTVT.

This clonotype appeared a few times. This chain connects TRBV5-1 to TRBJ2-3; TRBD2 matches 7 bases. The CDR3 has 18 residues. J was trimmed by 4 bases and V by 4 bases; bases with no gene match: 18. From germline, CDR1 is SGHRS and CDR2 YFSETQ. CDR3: CASSPRAQRLAGADTQYF. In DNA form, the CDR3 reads TGCGCCAGCAGCCCCAGAGCACAGAGACTAGCAGGCGCAGATACGCAGTATTTT.

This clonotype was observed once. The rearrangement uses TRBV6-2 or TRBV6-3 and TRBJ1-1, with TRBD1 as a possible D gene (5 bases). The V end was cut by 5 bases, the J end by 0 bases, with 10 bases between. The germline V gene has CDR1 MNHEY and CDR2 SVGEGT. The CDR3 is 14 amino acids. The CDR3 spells CASSRGAVNTEAFF. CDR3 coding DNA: TGTGCCAGCAGTCGAGGGGCAGTGAACACTGAAGCTTTCTTT.

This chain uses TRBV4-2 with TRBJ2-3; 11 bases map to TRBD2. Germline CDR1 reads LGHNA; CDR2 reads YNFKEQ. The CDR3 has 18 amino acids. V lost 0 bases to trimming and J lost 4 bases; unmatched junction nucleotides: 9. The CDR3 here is CASSQEVAGGPRADTQYF. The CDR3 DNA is TGTGCCAGCAGCCAAGAGGTAGCGGGAGGGCCTCGGGCAGATACGCAGTATTTT.

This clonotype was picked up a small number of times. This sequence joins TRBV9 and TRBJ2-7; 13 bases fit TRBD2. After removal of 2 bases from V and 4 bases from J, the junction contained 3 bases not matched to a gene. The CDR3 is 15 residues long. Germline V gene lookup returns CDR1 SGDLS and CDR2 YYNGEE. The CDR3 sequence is CASSVGLAGRYEQYF. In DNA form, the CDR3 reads TGTGCCAGCAGCGTGGGACTAGCGGGAAGGTACGAGCAGTACTTC.

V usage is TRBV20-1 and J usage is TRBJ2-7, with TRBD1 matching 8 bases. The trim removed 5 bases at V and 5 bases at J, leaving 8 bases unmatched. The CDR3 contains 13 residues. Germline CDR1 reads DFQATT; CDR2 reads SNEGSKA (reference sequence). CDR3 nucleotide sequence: TGCAGTGCTGAAAGACAGGGGAGGCACGAGCAGTACTTC. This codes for CSAERQGRHEQYF.

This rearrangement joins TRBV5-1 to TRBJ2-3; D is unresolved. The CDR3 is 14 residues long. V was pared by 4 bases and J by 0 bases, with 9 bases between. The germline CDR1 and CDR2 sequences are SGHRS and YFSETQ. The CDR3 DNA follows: TGCGCCAGCAGCCCACCTCTAAGCACAGATACGCAGTATTTT. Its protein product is CASSPPLSTDTQYF.

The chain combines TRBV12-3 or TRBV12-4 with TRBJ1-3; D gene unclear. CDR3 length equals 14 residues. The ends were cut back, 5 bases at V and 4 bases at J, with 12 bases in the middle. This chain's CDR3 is CASSHSRGGNTIYF. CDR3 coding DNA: TGTGCCAGCAGTCACTCGAGAGGAGGAAACACCATATATTTT.

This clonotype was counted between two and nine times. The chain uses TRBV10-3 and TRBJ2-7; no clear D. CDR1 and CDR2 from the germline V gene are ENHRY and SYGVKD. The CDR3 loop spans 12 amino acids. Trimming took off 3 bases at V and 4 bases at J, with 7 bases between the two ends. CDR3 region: CAISESGYEQYF. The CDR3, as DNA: TGTGCCATCAGTGAATCAGGTTACGAGCAGTACTTC.

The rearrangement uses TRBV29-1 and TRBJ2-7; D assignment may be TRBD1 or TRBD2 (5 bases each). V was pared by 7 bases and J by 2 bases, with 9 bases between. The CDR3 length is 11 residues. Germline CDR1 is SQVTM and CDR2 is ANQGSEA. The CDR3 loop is CSAGTAYEQYF. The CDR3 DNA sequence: TGCAGCGCCGGGACGGCCTACGAGCAGTACTTC.

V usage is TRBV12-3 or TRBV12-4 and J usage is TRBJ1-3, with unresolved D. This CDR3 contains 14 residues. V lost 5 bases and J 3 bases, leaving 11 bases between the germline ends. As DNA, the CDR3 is TGTGCCAGCAGTGGGTCCCAGATTGGAAACACCATATATTTT. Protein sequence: CASSGSQIGNTIYF.

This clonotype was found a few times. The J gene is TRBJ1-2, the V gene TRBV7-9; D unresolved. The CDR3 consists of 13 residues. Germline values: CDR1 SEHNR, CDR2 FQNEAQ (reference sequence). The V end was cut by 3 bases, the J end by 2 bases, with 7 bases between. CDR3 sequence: CASSFPVNYGYTF. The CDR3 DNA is TGTGCCAGCAGCTTCCCCGTCAACTATGGCTACACCTTC. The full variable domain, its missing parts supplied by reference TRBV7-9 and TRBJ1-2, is DTGVSQNPRHKITKRGQNVTFRCDPISEHNRLYWYRQTLGQGPEFLTYFQNEAQLEKSRLLSDRFSAERPKGSFSTLEIQRTEQGDSAMYLCASSFPVNYGYTFGSGTRLTVV.

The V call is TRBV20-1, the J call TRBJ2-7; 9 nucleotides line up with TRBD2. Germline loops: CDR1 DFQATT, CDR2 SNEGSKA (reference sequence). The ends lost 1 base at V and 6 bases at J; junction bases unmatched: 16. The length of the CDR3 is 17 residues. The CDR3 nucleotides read TGCAGTGCTAGAGCTCGGAGTAGCGGGAGTCGACTGCGCGAGCAGTACTTC. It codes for CSARARSSGSRLREQYF.

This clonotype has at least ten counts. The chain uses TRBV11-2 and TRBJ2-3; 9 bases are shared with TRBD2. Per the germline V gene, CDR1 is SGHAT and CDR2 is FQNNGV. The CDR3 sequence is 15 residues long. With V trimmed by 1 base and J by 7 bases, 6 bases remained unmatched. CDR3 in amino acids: CASSLGAGGPNTQYF. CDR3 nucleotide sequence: TGTGCCAGCAGCTTAGGTGCGGGAGGGCCTAATACGCAGTATTTT.

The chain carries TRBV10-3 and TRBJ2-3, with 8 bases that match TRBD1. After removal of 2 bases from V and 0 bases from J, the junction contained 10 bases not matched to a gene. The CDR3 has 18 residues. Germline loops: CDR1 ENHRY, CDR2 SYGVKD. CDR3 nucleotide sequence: TGTGCCATCAGTGAGCAGGGGGCACCTGAACCTAGCACAGATACGCAGTATTTT. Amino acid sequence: CAISEQGAPEPSTDTQYF.

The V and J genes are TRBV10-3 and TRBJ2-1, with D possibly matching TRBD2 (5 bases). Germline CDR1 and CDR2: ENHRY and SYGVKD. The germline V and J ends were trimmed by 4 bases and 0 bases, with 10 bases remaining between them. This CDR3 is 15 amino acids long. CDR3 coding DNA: TGTGCCATCAGTGCTTGGGCGGGCTCCTACAATGAGCAGTTCTTC. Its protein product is CAISAWAGSYNEQFF.

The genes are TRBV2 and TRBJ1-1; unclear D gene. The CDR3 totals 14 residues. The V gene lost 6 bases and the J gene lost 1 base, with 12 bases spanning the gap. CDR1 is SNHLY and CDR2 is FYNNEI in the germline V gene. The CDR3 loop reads CASSHRPANTEAFF. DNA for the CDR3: TGTGCCAGCAGCCACCGACCGGCGAACACTGAAGCTTTCTTT.

This CDR3 is CESSDRYWGNEQFF. In DNA form, the CDR3 reads TGTGAAAGCAGTGACAGATATTGGGGCAATGAGCAGTTCTTC. This chain links TRBV25-1 with TRBJ2-1, with TRBD1 as a possible D gene (5 bases). Germline-derived CDR1 and CDR2 are MGHDK and SYGVNS. The CDR3 covers 14 residues.

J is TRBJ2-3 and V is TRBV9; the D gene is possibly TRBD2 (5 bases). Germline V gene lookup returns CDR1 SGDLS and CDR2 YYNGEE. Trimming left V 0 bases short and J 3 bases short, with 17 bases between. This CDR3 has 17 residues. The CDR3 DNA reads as TGTGCCAGCAGCGTAGATCCCCCCGGGGAGTTAACAGATACGCAGTATTTT. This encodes CASSVDPPGELTDTQYF.

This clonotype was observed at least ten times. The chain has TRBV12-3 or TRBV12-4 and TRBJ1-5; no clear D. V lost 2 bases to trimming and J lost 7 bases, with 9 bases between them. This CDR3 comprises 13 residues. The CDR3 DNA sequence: TGTGCCAGCAGTTTAACTGCTAACCAGCCCCAGCATTTT. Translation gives CASSLTANQPQHF.

The CDR3, as DNA: TGCAGTGCCGCGGGACTAGCGGGAGGTTTTAATGAGCAGTTCTTC. It translates to CSAAGLAGGFNEQFF. This rearrangement joins TRBV20-1 to TRBJ2-1; 15 positions match TRBD2. CDR3 length: 15 amino acids. CDR1 DFQATT and CDR2 SNEGSKA come from the germline V gene (reference sequence). Germline trimming cut 6 bases from V and 7 bases from J; bases unmatched to any gene: 7.

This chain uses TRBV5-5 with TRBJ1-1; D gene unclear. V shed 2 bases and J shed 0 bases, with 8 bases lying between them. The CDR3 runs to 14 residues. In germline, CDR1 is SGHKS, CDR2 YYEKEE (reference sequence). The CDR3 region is CASSFGTLNTEAFF. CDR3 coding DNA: TGTGCCAGCAGCTTCGGAACCTTGAACACTGAAGCTTTCTTT.

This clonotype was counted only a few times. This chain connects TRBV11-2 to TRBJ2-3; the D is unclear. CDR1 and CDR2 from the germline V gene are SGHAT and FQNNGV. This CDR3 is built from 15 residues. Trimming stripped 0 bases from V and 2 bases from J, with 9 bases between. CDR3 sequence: CASSLDILFTDTQYF. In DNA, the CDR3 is TGTGCCAGCAGCTTAGACATCCTATTCACAGATACGCAGTATTTT.

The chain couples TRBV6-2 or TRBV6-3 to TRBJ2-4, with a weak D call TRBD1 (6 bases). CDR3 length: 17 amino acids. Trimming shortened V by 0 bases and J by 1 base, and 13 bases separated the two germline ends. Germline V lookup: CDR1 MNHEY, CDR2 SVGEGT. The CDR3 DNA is TGTGCCAGCAGTTACTCAAGACAGGCTCGTGCCAAAAACATTCAGTACTTC. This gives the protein CASSYSRQARAKNIQYF.

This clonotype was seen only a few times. The CDR3 protein is CASSESGSPLHF. In DNA, the CDR3 is TGTGCCAGCAGTGAATCCGGTTCACCCCTCCACTTT. The chain employs TRBV6-1 and TRBJ1-6; no firm D call. Germline V gene sequence: CDR1 MNHNS, CDR2 SASEGT. V lost 2 bases and J 9 bases, leaving 5 bases between the germline ends. The CDR3 sequence is 12 residues long.

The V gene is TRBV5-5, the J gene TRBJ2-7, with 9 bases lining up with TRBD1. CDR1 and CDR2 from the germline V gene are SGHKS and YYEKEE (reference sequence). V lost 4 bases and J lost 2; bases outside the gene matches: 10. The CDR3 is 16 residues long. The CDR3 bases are TGTGCCAGCAGCCCGGAGTACAGGGGGCCTACCTACGAGCAGTACTTC. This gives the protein CASSPEYRGPTYEQYF.

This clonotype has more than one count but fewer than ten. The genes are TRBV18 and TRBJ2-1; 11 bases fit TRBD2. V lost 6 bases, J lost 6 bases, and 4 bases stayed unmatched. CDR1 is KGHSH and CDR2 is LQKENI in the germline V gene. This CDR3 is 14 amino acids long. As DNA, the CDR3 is TGTGCCAGCTCGATAGGACTAGCGGGCAATGAGCAGTTCTTC. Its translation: CASSIGLAGNEQFF.

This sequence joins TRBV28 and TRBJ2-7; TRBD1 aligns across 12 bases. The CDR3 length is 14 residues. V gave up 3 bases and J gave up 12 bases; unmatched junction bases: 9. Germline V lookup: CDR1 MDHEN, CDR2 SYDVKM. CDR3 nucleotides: TGTGCCAGCAGTTTCCGGGGACAGGGGGCGGTGCGGTACTTC. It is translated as CASSFRGQGAVRYF.